Sequencing of this T cell receptor (beta chain) was carried out in a study of OX40 agonist ivuxolimab in advanced cancers. Study-wide context: The study gave patients intravenous ivuxolimab at 0.01 to 10 mg/kg every 2 weeks.

Trimming removed 6 bases from V and 6 bases from J, with 17 bases in between. CDR3 length equals 15 residues. Germline V lookup: CDR1 MDHEN, CDR2 SYDVKM. Study-wide points: Expanded clones belonging to CD8+ T cells outnumbered, on average, those of CD4+. In the 0.1 to 3.0 mg/kg range, CD4+ and CD8+ blood T cells had expanded clonally by week 6.

To note about this clone: Its cognate antigen is unknown.

Using immunoSEQ multiplex PCR, the repertoire was profiled, and TCRdb retains in-frame clones only, with some absent. Altogether some 98,000 clones are present, around nine tenths being singletons, with the ten largest covering around 0.3%. Collection of blood occurred at baseline, at cycle 4 day 1, and at cycle 7 day 1. The chain couples TRBV28 to TRBJ2-2; D possibly corresponds to TRBD2 (6 bases). The source of this sequence is an adult with an advanced solid tumor such as melanoma, head and neck, liver or kidney cancer. The sample was CD4+ or CD8+ T cells sorted from blood, taken in a trial of the OX40 agonist ivuxolimab. The CDR3 loop reads CASSLKRGISGELFF. In nucleotides, the CDR3 is TGTGCCAGCAGCTTAAAACGGGGGATCTCCGGGGAGCTGTTTTTT.